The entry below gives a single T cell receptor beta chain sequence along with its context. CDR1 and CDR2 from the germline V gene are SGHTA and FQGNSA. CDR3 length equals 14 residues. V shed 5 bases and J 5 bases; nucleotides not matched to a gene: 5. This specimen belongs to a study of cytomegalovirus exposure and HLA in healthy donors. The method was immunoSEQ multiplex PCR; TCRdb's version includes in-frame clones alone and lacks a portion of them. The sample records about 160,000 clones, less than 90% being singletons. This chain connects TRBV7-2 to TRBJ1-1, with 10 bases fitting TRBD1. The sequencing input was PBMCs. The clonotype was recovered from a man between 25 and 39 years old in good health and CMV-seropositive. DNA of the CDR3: TGTGCCAGCAGCACCGGGACAGGGGTTACTGAAGCTTTCTTT. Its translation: CASSTGTGVTEAFF.